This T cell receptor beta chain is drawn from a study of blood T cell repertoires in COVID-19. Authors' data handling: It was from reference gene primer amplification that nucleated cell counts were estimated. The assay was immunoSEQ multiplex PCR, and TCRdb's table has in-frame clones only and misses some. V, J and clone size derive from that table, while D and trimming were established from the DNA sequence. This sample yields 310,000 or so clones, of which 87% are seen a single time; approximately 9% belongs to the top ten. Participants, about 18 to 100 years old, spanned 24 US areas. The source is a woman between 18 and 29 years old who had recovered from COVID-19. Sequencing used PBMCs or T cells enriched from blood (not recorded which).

The CDR3 protein is CASSFTGLSPLHF. Written as DNA, the CDR3 is TGTGCCAGCAGTTTCACAGGGTTGTCACCCCTCCACTTT. This sequence joins TRBV11-3 and TRBJ1-6; possibly TRBD1 for D (6 bases). Trimming pared 6 bases from V and 10 bases from J, leaving 13 bases between. CDR3 size: 13 residues. The germline gives CDR1 SGHNT, CDR2 YENEEA.